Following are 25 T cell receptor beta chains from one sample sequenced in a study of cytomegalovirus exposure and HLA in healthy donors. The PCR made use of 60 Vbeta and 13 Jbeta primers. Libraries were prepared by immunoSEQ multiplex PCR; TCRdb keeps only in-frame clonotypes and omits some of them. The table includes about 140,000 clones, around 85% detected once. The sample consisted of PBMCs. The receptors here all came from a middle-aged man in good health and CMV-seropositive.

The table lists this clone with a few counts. CDR3 region: CASSRQDGNQPQHF. CDR3 sequence (DNA): TGTGCCAGCAGCAGACAGGATGGTAATCAGCCCCAGCATTTT. The chain carries TRBV27 and TRBJ1-5; maybe TRBD1 (6 bases). The CDR3 length is 14 residues. V lost 6 bases and J 4 bases, leaving 13 bases between the germline ends. CDR1 is MNHEY, CDR2 SMNVEV, per germline (reference sequence).

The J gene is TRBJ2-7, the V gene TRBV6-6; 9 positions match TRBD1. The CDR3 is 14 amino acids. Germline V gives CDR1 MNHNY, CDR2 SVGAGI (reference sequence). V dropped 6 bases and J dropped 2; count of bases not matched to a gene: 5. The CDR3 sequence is CASRRWDRAYEQYF. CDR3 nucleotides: TGTGCCAGCAGACGATGGGACAGGGCCTACGAGCAGTACTTC.

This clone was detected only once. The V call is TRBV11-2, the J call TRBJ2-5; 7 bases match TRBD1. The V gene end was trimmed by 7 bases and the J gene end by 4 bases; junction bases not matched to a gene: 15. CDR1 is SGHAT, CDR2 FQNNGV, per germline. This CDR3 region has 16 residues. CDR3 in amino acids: CASTQGVGGVGETQYF. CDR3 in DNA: TGTGCCAGCACCCAGGGGGTGGGTGGGGTTGGAGAGACCCAGTACTTC. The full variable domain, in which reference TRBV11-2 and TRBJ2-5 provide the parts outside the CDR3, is EAGVAQSPRYKIIEKRQSVAFWCNPISGHATLYWYQQILGQGPKLLIQFQNNGVVDDSQLPKDRFSAERLKGVDSTLKIQPAKLEDSAVYLCASTQGVGGVGETQYFGPGTRLLVL.

CDR3 coding DNA: TGCAGCGTTGAAGAACGGGGAAGGCTAGACTACGAGCAGTACTTC. Translated: CSVEERGRLDYEQYF. The chain joins TRBV29-1 to TRBJ2-5; TRBD2 is a possible D gene (5 bases). With the DNA end fitting TRBJ2-7 better, the J assignment may be wrong. The germline gives CDR1 SQVTM, CDR2 ANQGSEA. The CDR3 is made up of 15 amino acids.

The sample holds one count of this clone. The CDR3 DNA reads as TGCGCCAGCATGGGCACATTCTCCTACGAGCAGTACTTC. Translating gives CASMGTFSYEQYF. The V gene is TRBV5-1, the J gene TRBJ2-7; no clear D gene. CDR3 length: 13 residues. Germline CDR1 and CDR2: SGHRS and YFSETQ. V gave up 6 bases and J gave up 0 bases, with 10 bases separating them.

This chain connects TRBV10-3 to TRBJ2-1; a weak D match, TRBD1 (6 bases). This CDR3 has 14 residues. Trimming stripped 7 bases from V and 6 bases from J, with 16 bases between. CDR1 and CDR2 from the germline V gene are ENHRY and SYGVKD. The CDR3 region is CAIKEQGAGNEQFF. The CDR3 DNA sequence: TGTGCCATCAAGGAACAGGGAGCCGGCAATGAGCAGTTCTTC.

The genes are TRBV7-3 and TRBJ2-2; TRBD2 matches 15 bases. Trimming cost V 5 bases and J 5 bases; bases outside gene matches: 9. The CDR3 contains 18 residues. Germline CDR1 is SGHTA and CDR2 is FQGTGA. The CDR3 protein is CASSRPGLAGGDTGELFF. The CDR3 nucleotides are TGTGCCAGCAGCCGACCGGGACTAGCGGGAGGCGATACCGGGGAGCTGTTTTTT.

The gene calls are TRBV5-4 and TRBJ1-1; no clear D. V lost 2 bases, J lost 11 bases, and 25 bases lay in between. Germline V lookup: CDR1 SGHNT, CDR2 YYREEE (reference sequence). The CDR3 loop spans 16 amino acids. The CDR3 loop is CASSFSLQTEDNGAFF. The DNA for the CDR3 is TGTGCCAGCAGCTTTAGTCTCCAAACCGAAGATAACGGGGCTTTCTTT.

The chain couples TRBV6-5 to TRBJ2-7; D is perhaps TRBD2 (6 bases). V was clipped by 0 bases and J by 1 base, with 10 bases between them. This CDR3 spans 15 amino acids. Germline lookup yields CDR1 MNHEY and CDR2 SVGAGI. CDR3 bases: TGTGCCAGCAGTTACTCGGCGGGGCGGTCCTACGAGCAGTACTTC. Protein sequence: CASSYSAGRSYEQYF.

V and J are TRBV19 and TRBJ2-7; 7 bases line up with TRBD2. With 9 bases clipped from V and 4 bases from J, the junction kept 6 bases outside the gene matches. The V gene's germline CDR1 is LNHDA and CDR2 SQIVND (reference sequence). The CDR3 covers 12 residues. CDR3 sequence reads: CASGEGRYEQYF. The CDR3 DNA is TGTGCCAGCGGGGAGGGGAGGTACGAGCAGTACTTC.

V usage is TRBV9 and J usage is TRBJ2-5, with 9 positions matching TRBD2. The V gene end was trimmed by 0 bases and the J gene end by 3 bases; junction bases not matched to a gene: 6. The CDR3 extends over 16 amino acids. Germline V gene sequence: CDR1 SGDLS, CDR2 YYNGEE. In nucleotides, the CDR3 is TGTGCCAGCAGCGTAGGATTGGGACTAGCTAAAGAGACCCAGTACTTC. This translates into CASSVGLGLAKETQYF.

The CDR3 region is CASTSGGISNQPQHF. CDR3 DNA sequence: TGTGCCAGCACTTCAGGGGGGATCAGCAATCAGCCCCAGCATTTT. The rearrangement joins TRBV2 to TRBJ1-5; 7 bases line up with TRBD1. This CDR3 is 15 amino acids long. The junction had 7 bases not matched to a gene; V was cut back by 7 bases and J by 1 base. Germline V gives CDR1 SNHLY, CDR2 FYNNEI.

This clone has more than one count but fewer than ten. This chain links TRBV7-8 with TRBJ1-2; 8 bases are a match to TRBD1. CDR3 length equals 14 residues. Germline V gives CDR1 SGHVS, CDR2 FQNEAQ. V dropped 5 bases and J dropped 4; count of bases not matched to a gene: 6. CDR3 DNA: TGTGCCAGCAGCCGAGCCGGGACAGGCTATGGCTACACCTTC. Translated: CASSRAGTGYGYTF.

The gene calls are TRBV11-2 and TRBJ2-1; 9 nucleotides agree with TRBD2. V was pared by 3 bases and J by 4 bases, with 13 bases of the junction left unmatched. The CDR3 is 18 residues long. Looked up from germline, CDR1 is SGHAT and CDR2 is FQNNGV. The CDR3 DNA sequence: TGTGCCAGCAGCTTGGGATCTTCCAGCGGGGGGCCGTACAATGAGCAGTTCTTC. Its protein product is CASSLGSSSGGPYNEQFF.

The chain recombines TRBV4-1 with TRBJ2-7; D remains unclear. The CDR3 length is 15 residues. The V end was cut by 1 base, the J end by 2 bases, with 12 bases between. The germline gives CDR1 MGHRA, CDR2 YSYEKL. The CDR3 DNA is TGCGCCAGCAGCCAAGGGGCCAGTCAGGCCTACGAGCAGTACTTC. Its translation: CASSQGASQAYEQYF.

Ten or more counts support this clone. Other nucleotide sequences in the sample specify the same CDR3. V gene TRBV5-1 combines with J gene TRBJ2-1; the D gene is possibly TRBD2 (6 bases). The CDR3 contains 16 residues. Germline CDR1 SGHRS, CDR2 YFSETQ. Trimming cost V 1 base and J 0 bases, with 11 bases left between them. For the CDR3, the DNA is TGCGCCAGCAGCTTGCTCGCGGGGAGCTCCTACAATGAGCAGTTCTTC. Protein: CASSLLAGSSYNEQFF.

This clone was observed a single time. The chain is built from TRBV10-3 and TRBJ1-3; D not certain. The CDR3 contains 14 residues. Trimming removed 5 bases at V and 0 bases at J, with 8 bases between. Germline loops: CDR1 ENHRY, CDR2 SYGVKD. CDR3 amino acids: CAISQMNSGNTIYF. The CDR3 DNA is TGTGCCATCAGTCAGATGAACTCTGGAAACACCATATATTTT.

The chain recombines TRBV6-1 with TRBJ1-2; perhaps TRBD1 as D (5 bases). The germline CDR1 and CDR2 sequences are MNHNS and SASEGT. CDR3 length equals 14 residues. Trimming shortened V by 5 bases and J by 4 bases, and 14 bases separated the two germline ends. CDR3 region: CASSRLDSSYGYTF. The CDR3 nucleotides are TGTGCCAGCAGTCGCCTTGACAGTTCCTATGGCTACACCTTC.

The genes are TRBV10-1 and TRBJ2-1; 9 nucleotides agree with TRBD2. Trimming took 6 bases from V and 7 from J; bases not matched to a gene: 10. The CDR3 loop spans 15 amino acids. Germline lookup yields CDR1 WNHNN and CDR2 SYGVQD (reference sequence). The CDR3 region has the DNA TGCGCCAGCAGCGACGGGACTAGCCAGAGGAATGAGCAGTTCTTC. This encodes CASSDGTSQRNEQFF.

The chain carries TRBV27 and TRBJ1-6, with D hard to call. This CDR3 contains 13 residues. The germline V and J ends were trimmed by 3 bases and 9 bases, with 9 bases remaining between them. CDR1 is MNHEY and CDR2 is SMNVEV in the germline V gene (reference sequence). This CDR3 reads CASSLDSSSPLHF. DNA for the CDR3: TGTGCCAGCAGTTTGGACTCTAGTTCACCCCTCCACTTT.

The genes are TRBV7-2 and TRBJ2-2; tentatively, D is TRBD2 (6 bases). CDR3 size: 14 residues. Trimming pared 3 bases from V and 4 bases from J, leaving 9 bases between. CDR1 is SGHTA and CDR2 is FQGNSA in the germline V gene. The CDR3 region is CASSFGGGTGELFF. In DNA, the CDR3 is TGTGCCAGCAGCTTTGGGGGAGGCACCGGGGAGCTGTTTTTT.

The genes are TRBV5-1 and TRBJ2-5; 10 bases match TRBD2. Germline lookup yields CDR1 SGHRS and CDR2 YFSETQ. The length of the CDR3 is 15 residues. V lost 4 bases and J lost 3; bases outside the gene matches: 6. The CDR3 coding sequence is TGCGCCAGCAGCCCCCGGGGGACTAGCGAAGAGACCCAGTACTTC. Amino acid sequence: CASSPRGTSEETQYF.

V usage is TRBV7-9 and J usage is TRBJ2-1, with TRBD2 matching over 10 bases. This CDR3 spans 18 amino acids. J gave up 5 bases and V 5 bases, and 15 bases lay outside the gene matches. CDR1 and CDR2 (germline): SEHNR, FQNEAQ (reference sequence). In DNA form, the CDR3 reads TGTGCCAGCAGCCTGAGGGTTAGGGTACTAGCGGGGAACAATGAGCAGTTCTTC. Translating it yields CASSLRVRVLAGNNEQFF.

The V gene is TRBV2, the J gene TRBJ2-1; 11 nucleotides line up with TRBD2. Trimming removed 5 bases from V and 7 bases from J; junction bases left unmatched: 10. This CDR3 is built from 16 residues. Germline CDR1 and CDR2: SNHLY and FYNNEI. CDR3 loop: CASSPLAGGVKNEQFF. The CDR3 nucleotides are TGTGCCAGCAGTCCCCTAGCGGGAGGAGTTAAAAATGAGCAGTTCTTC.

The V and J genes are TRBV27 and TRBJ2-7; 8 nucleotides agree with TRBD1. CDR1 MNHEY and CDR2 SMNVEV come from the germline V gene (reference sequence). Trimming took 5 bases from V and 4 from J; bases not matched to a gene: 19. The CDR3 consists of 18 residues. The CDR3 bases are TGTGCCAGCAGTCCCAGCCCCGCGGGACAGGCCGTTTCATACGAGCAGTACTTC. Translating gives CASSPSPAGQAVSYEQYF.